These 20 T cell receptor beta chains share one sample of origin, sequenced in a study of blood T cell repertoires in COVID-19. TCRdb's copy holds only in-frame clones and misses some; the assay was immunoSEQ multiplex PCR. The data hold some 120,000 clones, with approximately 89% observed a single time. Sequences were obtained from peripheral blood. These TCRs come from a man aged 40-49 years with acute or convalescent COVID-19.

The chain uses TRBV3-1 (or the pseudogene TRBV3-2) and TRBJ1-2; no clear D gene. This CDR3 contains 14 residues. The germline gives CDR1 LGHDT, CDR2 YNNKEL (reference sequence). V was shortened by 3 bases and J by 2 bases, with 10 bases between the two germline ends. The DNA for the CDR3 is TGTGCCAGCAGCCAGGGCAGGCCCAACTATGGCTACACCTTC. It is translated as CASSQGRPNYGYTF.

This clone was picked up a small number of times. V usage is TRBV2 and J usage is TRBJ1-1; tentative D call: TRBD1 (5 bases). Germline CDR1 reads SNHLY; CDR2 reads FYNNEI. The germline V and J ends were trimmed by 5 bases and 4 bases, with 11 bases remaining between them. This CDR3 region has 13 residues. CDR3 bases: TGTGCCAGCAGTCAGGGTGCGACCACTGAAGCTTTCTTT. Translated: CASSQGATTEAFF.

The chain has TRBV27 and TRBJ2-2; a weak D match, TRBD2 (5 bases). V lost 5 bases to trimming and J lost 5 bases, with 18 bases between them. This CDR3 contains 16 residues. CDR1 MNHEY and CDR2 SMNVEV come from the germline V gene (reference sequence). CDR3 protein: CASSPKSGMGTGELFF. In nucleotides, the CDR3 is TGTGCCAGCAGTCCCAAGTCCGGGATGGGAACCGGGGAGCTGTTTTTT.

This sequence joins TRBV5-6 and TRBJ1-1; a possible D gene is TRBD1 (5 bases). CDR1 is SGHDT and CDR2 is YYEEEE in the germline V gene. V dropped 4 bases and J dropped 4 bases, with 14 bases sitting between them. The CDR3 is made up of 14 amino acids. CDR3 nucleotides: TGTGCCAGCAGCCCCCCCAGGGTAGCCACTGAAGCTTTCTTT. It codes for CASSPPRVATEAFF.

V and J are TRBV5-1 and TRBJ2-1, with TRBD2 as a possible D gene (5 bases). The ends were cut back, 4 bases at V and 6 bases at J, with 8 bases in the middle. Germline V gene sequence: CDR1 SGHRS, CDR2 YFSETQ. This CDR3 has 12 residues. The CDR3 loop is CASSPGLNEQFF. The CDR3 DNA reads as TGCGCCAGCAGCCCCGGACTCAATGAGCAGTTCTTC.

The rearrangement links TRBV5-1 to TRBJ1-2; no clear D. The CDR3 is 15 amino acids. In germline, CDR1 is SGHRS, CDR2 YFSETQ. V lost 0 bases and J lost 0, with 9 bases in between. The CDR3 nucleotides are TGCGCCAGCAGCTTGGTGGGCTCAACTAACTATGGCTACACCTTC. This codes for CASSLVGSTNYGYTF.

The gene calls are TRBV5-4 and TRBJ2-3; TRBD2 agrees at 11 bases. V lost 5 bases to trimming and J lost 0 bases; unmatched junction nucleotides: 8. Germline V CDR1 and CDR2: SGHNT, YYREEE (reference sequence). The CDR3 has 17 amino acids. The CDR3 spells CASRYLAGGPSTDTQYF. CDR3 DNA sequence: TGTGCCAGCAGATACCTAGCGGGAGGACCTAGCACAGATACGCAGTATTTT.

This chain connects TRBV7-9 to TRBJ1-1, with 9 nucleotides matching TRBD1. V shed 5 bases and J 1 base; nucleotides not matched to a gene: 5. The length of the CDR3 is 15 residues. From germline, CDR1 is SEHNR and CDR2 FQNEAQ (reference sequence). CDR3 DNA: TGTGCCAGCAGCCCGGGGACAGGGCCGAACACTGAAGCTTTCTTT. Translating it yields CASSPGTGPNTEAFF.

The CDR3 spells CATSDPGTGISVSNEQFF. The DNA of the CDR3 is TGTGCCACCAGTGATCCAGGAACTGGCATCTCGGTTAGCAATGAGCAGTTCTTC. The chain couples TRBV24-1 to TRBJ2-1; no clear D gene. With 3 bases removed from V and 6 bases from J, the gap between germline ends came to 23 bases. This CDR3 contains 18 residues. Germline CDR1 KGHDR, CDR2 SFDVKD.

J is TRBJ2-3 and V is TRBV12-3 or TRBV12-4; D unresolved. The CDR3 contains 11 residues. V dropped 6 bases and J dropped 8 bases, with 9 bases sitting between them. The CDR3 sequence: CASSPEVTQYF. DNA of the CDR3: TGTGCCAGCAGCCCCGAGGTTACGCAGTATTTT.

V usage is TRBV27 and J usage is TRBJ2-7; 7 nucleotides align to TRBD2. With 5 bases clipped from V and 3 bases from J, the junction kept 7 bases outside the gene matches. The germline CDR1 and CDR2 sequences are MNHEY and SMNVEV (reference sequence). The CDR3 is 14 amino acids. The CDR3 sequence is CASSHTGEGYEQYF. CDR3 bases: TGTGCCAGCAGTCATACTGGGGAGGGCTACGAGCAGTACTTC.

The chain couples TRBV19 to TRBJ1-2; D not certain. The CDR3 consists of 13 residues. The V gene's germline CDR1 is LNHDA and CDR2 SQIVND (reference sequence). The V gene lost 0 bases and the J gene lost 14 bases, with 16 bases spanning the gap. The CDR3 here is CASSIDIGTAGTF. In nucleotides, the CDR3 is TGTGCCAGTAGTATAGATATCGGCACGGCGGGAACCTTC. Drawing the rest from reference TRBV19 and TRBJ1-2, the complete variable domain is DGGITQSPKYLFRKEGQNVTLSCEQNLNHDAMYWYRQDPGQGLRLIYYSQIVNDFQKGDIAEGYSVSREKKESFPLTVTSAQKNPTAFYLCASSIDIGTAGTFGSGTRLTVV.

V and J are TRBV4-2 and TRBJ1-5; 10 positions agree with TRBD1. Germline values: CDR1 LGHNA, CDR2 YNFKEQ. This CDR3 is 16 amino acids long. V was pared by 1 base and J by 5 bases, with 5 bases of the junction left unmatched. CDR3 loop: CASSQAPGQGDQPQHF. For the CDR3, the DNA is TGTGCCAGCAGCCAAGCCCCAGGACAGGGGGATCAGCCCCAGCATTTT.

The gene calls are TRBV7-2 and TRBJ2-7, with 9 bases aligning to TRBD2. Germline assignment: CDR1 SGHTA and CDR2 FQGNSA. After removal of 1 base from V and 5 bases from J, the junction contained 3 bases not matched to a gene. This CDR3 is built from 14 residues. This CDR3 is CASSLGWTSDEQYF. The CDR3, as DNA: TGTGCCAGCAGCTTAGGTTGGACTAGCGACGAGCAGTACTTC.

The rearrangement uses TRBV5-6 and TRBJ1-5; the D is unclear. The CDR3 is made up of 17 amino acids. The V and J ends lost 2 bases and 1 base respectively, with 16 bases between them. Germline loops: CDR1 SGHDT, CDR2 YYEEEE. The CDR3 coding sequence is TGTGCCAGCAGCTTCTATTGGGGAAGCGGGAGCAATCAGCCCCAGCATTTT. Translated, it gives CASSFYWGSGSNQPQHF.

The rearrangement links TRBV29-1 to TRBJ1-1; D unclear. V lost 8 bases and J lost 4, with 11 bases in between. The CDR3 loop spans 11 amino acids. CDR1 and CDR2 from the germline V gene are SQVTM and ANQGSEA. CDR3: CSIGLATEAFF. The CDR3, as DNA: TGCAGCATCGGACTGGCCACTGAAGCTTTCTTT.

This chain connects TRBV19 to TRBJ1-1, with D hard to call. The V gene's germline CDR1 is LNHDA and CDR2 SQIVND (reference sequence). Trimming removed 3 bases at V and 0 bases at J, with 17 bases between. This CDR3 has 17 residues. CDR3 residues: CASSMVLVTRMNTEAFF. The CDR3 DNA is TGTGCCAGTAGTATGGTTCTTGTGACAAGAATGAACACTGAAGCTTTCTTT.

This chain uses TRBV5-5 with TRBJ2-2; 11 nucleotides agree with TRBD2. With V trimmed by 3 bases and J by 7 bases, 2 bases remained unmatched. Germline lookup yields CDR1 SGHKS and CDR2 YYEKEE (reference sequence). The CDR3 is 14 amino acids. Here the CDR3 reads CASSSLAGGGELFF. The CDR3 nucleotides are TGTGCCAGCAGCTCGCTAGCGGGGGGCGGGGAGCTGTTTTTT.

The chain is built from TRBV27 and TRBJ1-5; unclear D gene. The CDR3 extends over 14 amino acids. Germline V CDR1 and CDR2: MNHEY, SMNVEV (reference sequence). V lost 2 bases and J 2 bases, leaving 7 bases between the germline ends. CDR3 sequence reads: CASSLRQGNQPQHF. CDR3 coding DNA: TGTGCCAGCAGTTTAAGGCAGGGCAATCAGCCCCAGCATTTT.

The rearrangement links TRBV2 to TRBJ2-5; 10 bases fit TRBD1. Germline V CDR1 and CDR2: SNHLY, FYNNEI. The CDR3 contains 14 residues. The ends lost 6 bases at V and 13 bases at J; junction bases unmatched: 14. The CDR3 loop is CASRPRDRGSSWYF. CDR3 nucleotide sequence: TGTGCCAGCAGACCCCGGGACAGGGGCTCTTCTTGGTACTTC.